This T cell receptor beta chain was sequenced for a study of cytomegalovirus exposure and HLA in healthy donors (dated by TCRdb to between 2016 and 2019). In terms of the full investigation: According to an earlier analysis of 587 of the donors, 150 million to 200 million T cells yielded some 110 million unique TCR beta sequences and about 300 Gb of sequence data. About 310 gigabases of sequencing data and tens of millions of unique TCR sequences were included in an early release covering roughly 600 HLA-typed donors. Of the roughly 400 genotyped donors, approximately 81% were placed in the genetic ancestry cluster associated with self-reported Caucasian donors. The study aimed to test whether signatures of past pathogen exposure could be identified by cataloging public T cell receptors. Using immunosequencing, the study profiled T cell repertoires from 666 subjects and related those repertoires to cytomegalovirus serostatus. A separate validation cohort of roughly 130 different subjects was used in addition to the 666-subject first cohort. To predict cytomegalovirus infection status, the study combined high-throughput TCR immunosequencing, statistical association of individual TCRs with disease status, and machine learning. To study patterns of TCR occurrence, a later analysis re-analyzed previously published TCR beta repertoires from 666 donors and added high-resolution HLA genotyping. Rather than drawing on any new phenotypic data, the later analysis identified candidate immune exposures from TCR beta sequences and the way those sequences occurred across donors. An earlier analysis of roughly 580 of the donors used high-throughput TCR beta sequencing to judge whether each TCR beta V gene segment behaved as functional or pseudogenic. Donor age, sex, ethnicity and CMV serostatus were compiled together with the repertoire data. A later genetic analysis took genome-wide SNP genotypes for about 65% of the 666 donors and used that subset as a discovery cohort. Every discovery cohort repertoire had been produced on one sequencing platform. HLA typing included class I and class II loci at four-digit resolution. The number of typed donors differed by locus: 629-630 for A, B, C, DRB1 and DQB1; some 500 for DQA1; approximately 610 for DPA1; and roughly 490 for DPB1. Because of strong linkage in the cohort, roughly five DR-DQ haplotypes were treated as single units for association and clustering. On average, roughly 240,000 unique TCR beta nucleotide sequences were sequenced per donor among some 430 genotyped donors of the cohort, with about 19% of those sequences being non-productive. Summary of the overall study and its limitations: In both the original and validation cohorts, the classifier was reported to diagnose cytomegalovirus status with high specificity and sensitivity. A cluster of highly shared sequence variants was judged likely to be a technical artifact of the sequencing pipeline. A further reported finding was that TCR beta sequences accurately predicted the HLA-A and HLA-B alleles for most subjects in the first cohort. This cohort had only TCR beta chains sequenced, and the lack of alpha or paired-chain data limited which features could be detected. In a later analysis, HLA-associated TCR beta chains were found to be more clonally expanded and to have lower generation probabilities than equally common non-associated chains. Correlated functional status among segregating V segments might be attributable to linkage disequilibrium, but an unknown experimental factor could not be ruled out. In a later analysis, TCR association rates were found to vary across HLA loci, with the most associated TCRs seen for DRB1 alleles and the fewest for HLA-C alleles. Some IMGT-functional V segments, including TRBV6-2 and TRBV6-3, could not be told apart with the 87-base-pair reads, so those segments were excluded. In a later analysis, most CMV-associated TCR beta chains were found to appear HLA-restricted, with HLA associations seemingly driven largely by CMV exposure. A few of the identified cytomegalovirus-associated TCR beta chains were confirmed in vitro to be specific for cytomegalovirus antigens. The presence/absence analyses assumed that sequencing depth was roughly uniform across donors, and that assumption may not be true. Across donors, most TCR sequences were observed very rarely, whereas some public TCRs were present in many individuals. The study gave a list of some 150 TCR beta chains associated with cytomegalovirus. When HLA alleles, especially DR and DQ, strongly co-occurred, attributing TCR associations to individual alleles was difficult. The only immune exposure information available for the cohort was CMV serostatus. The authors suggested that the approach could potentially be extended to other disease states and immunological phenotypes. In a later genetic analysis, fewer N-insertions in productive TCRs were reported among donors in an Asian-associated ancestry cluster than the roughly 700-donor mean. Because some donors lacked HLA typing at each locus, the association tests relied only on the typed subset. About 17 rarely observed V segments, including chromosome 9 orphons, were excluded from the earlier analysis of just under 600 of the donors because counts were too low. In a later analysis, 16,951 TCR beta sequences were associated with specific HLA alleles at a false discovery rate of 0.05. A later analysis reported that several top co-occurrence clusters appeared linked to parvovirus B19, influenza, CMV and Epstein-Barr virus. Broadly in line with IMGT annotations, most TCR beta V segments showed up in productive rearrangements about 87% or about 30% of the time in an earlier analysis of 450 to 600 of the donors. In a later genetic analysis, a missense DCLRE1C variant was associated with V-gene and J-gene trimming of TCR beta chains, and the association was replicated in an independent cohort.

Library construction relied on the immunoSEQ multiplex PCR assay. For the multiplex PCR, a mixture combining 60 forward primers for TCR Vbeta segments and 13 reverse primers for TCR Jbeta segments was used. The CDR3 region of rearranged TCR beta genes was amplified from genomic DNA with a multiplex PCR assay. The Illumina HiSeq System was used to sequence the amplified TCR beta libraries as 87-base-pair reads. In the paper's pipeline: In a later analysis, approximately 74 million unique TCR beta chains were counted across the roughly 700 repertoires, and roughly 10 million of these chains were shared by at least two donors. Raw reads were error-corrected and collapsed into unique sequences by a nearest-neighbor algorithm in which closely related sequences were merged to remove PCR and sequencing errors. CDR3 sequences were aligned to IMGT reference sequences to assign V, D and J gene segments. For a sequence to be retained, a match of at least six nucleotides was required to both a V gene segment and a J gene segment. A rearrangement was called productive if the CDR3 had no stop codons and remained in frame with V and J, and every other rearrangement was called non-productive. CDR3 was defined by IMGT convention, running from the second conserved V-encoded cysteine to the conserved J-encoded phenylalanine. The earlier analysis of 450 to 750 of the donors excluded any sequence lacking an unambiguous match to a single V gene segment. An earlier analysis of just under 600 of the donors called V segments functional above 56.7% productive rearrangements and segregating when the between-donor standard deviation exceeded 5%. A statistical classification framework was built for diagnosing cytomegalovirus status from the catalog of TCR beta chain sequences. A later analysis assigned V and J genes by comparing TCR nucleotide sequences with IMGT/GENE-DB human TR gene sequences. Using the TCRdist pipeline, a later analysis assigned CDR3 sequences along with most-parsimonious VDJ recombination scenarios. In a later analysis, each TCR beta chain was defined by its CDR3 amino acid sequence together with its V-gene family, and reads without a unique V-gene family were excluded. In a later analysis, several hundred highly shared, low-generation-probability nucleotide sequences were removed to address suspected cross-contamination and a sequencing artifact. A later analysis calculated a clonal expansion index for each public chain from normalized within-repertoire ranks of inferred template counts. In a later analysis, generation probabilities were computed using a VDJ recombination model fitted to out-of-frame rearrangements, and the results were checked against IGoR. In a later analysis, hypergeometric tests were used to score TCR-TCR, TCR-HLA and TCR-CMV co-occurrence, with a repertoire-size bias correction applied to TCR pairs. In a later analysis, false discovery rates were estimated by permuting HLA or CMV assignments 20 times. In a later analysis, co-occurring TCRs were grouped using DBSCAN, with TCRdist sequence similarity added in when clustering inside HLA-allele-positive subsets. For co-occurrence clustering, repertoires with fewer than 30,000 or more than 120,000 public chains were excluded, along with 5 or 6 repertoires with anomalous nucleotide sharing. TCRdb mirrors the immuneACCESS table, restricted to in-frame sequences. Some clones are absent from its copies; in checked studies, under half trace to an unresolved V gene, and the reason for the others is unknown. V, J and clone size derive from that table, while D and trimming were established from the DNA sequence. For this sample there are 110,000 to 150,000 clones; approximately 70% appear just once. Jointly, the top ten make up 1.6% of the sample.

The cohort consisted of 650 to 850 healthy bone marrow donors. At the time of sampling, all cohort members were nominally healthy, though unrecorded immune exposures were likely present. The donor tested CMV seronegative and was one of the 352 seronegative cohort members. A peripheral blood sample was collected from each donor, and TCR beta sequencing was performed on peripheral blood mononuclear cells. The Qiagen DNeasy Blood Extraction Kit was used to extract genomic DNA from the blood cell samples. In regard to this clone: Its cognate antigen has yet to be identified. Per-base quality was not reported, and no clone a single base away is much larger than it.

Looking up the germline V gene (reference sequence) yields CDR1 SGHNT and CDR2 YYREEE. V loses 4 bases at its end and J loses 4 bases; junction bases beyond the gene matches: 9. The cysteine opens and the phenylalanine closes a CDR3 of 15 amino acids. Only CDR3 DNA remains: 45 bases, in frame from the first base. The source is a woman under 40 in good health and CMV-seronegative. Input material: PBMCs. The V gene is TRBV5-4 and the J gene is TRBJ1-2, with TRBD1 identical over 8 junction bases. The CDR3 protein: CASSAKTGVGYGYTF. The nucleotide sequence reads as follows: TGTGCCAGCAGCGCCAAGACAGGGGTGGGCTATGGCTACACCTTC.